The clone carrying this TCR beta chain was detected only a few times. The CDR3 loop spans 15 amino acids. CDR1 is MNHEY and CDR2 is SVGAGI in the germline V gene. Trimming pared 0 bases from V and 7 bases from J, leaving 10 bases between. The sample is drawn from a study of control samples from healthy donors and cancer patients. Repertoires were generated with immunoSEQ multiplex PCR, while TCRdb's copy carries only in-frame clones and drops some. Here the sample spans approximately 94,000 clones, about 90% being singletons. The receptor was isolated from a woman aged 45-65 years in good health. Input material: blood. V usage is TRBV6-5 and J usage is TRBJ1-6; D call uncertain. The CDR3 DNA sequence: TGTGCCAGCAGTTACTCAGGAGGTCTGAATTCACCCCTCCACTTT. Its translation: CASSYSGGLNSPLHF.